This T cell receptor beta chain is from a study of T cells expressing NK-cell markers. Looking at the study overall: From sorted CD3+CD56+NKG2C+, CD3+CD56+NKG2C- and CD3+CD56-NKG2C+ T cells came the TCR beta repertoires. There were seven HCMV-seropositive donors and one seronegative donor among the eight sequenced.

It was by 5'RACE template switching with UMIs that TCR beta cDNA was made. TCRdb re-called the 5' RACE reads and gives one entry per CDR3 protein, without DNA. The sample holds roughly 160,000 distinct CDR3 sequences. This CDR3 is 15 amino acids long. The germline V gene encodes CDR1 SGDLS and CDR2 YYNGEE. The chain recombines TRBV9 with TRBJ2-5; the TRBD1 assignment by TCRdb is unverifiable without DNA. The sample taken for sequencing was blood T cells: a sorted CD56 or NKG2C T cell subset, CD4+ or CD8+ T cells, or bulk PBMC T cells (not recorded which). This TCR was recovered from a man between 18 and 69 years old in good health. The CDR3 is CASSDPGHGDGTQYF. Using reference TRBV9 and TRBJ2-5 for the parts outside the CDR3, the full variable domain is DSGVTQTPKHLITATGQRVTLRCSPRSGDLSVYWYQQSLDQGLQFLIQYYNGEERAKGNILERFSAQQFPDLHSELNLSSLELGDSALYFCASSDPGHGDGTQYFGPGTRLLVL.